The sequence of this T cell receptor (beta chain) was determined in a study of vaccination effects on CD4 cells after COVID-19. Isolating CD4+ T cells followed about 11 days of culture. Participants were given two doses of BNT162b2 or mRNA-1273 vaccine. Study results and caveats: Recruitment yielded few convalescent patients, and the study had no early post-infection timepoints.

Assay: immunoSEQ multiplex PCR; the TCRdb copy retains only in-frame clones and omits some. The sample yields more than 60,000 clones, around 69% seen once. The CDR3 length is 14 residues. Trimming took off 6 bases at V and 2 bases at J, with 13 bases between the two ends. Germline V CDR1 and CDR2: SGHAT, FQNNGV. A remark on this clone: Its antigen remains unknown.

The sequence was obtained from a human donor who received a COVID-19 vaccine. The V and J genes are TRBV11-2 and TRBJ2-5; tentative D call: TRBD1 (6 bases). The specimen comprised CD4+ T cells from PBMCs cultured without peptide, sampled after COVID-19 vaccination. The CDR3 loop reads CASRHSGTQETQYF. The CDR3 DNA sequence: TGTGCCAGCAGGCATTCCGGGACACAAGAGACCCAGTACTTC.